Following are 23 T cell receptor beta chains from one sample sequenced in a study of metastatic and nonmetastatic thyroid tumors. Nobody among the patients had been given any treatment before thyroid surgery. TCRdb reprocessed the PCR reads using MiXCR. The sample carries 25,000 to 30,000 clones, roughly 25% recorded once. The sample consisted of blood. Source of these receptors: a female donor with papillary thyroid cancer or a benign thyroid nodule (not recorded which). Some clones in this sample may be carry-over from other donors' samples.

The sample holds a few counts of this clone. This rearrangement joins TRBV6-2 or TRBV6-3 to TRBJ1-5, with a weak D call TRBD1 (6 bases). The V end was cut by 2 bases, the J end by 3 bases, with 11 bases between. CDR3 length equals 15 residues. The V gene's germline CDR1 is MNHEY and CDR2 SVGEGT. The CDR3, as DNA: TGTGCCAGCAGTTACGGTACAGGGCACAATCAGCCCCAGCATTTT. Its protein product is CASSYGTGHNQPQHF.

V gene TRBV3-1 combines with J gene TRBJ2-1, with 10 bases lining up with TRBD2. The V segment lost 3 bases and the J segment 9 bases; nucleotides outside the gene matches: 5. The CDR3 extends over 14 amino acids. Germline CDR1 reads LGHDT; CDR2 reads YNNKEL (reference sequence). CDR3 amino acids: CASSHQAGGGEQFF. The CDR3, as DNA: TGTGCCAGCAGCCATCAAGCGGGAGGGGGTGAGCAGTTCTTC.

Details on this clone: The germline gene is not matched at one end of the junction; a read error may be the cause. V and J are TRBV3-1 and TRBJ2-1; 14 nucleotides align to TRBD2. Germline V CDR1 and CDR2: LGHDT, YNNKEL (reference sequence). The CDR3 spans 18 residues. The CDR3 DNA follows: TGTGCCAGCAGACAGGGACTAGCGGGAGCCCTCTCCCACAATGAGCAGTTCTTC. It specifies CASRQGLAGALSHNEQFF.

This clone appeared a single time. This sequence joins TRBV20-1 and TRBJ1-1; D is possibly TRBD1 (6 bases). The ends were cut back, 6 bases at V and 2 bases at J, with 16 bases in the middle. Germline V lookup: CDR1 DFQATT, CDR2 SNEGSKA (reference sequence). CDR3 length equals 14 residues. CDR3 in amino acids: CSAPGRGSNTEAFF. The DNA for the CDR3 is TGCAGTGCCCCTGGGAGGGGGTCAAACACTGAAGCTTTCTTT.

There are many counts of this clone. The J gene is TRBJ2-5, the V gene TRBV5-1; maybe TRBD1 (5 bases). There are 13 residues in the CDR3. Per the germline V gene, CDR1 is SGHRS and CDR2 is YFSETQ. V lost 2 bases to trimming and J lost 5 bases, with 10 bases between them. For the CDR3, the DNA is TGCGCCAGCAGCTTTCAGGCAGGGGAGACCCAGTACTTC. Encoded protein: CASSFQAGETQYF.

This clone appeared a few times. The chain is built from TRBV19 and TRBJ2-7, with D unclear. Germline lookup yields CDR1 LNHDA and CDR2 SQIVND (reference sequence). V lost 3 bases, J lost 6 bases, and 18 bases lay in between. The CDR3 contains 15 residues. DNA of the CDR3: TGTGCCAGTAGTATTTTCCAGGCTTCTTCCGCCGAGCAGTACTTC. Residues: CASSIFQASSAEQYF.

This clone has a count of ten or more. The CDR3 DNA reads as TGTGCCAGCCAAGCGGACAGGGTTGGCACTGAAGCTTTCTTT. Translated: CASQADRVGTEAFF. The genes are TRBV2 and TRBJ1-1; 8 bases match TRBD1. Germline CDR1 and CDR2: SNHLY and FYNNEI. The CDR3 has 14 residues. V dropped 8 bases and J dropped 4; count of bases not matched to a gene: 9.

In its sample, this clone is medium-sized. The chain joins TRBV11-2 to TRBJ2-7, with no clear D. The CDR3 runs 15 residues. Between the trimmed V and J ends, which lost 2 bases and 4 bases, there was a span of 15 bases. Germline loops: CDR1 SGHAT, CDR2 FQNNGV. The CDR3: CASSLSPGRQYEQYF. The DNA for the CDR3 is TGTGCCAGCAGCTTATCCCCCGGACGGCAGTACGAGCAGTACTTC.

The sample holds many counts of this clone. This rearrangement joins TRBV6-1 to TRBJ2-7; D gene uncertain. CDR3 size: 14 residues. With 5 bases removed from V and 3 bases from J, the gap between germline ends came to 14 bases. The V gene's germline CDR1 is MNHNS and CDR2 SASEGT. The CDR3 nucleotides read TGTGCCAGCAGTTCCACCGGACCTGACTACGAGCAGTACTTC. Amino acid sequence: CASSSTGPDYEQYF.

The chain joins TRBV20-1 to TRBJ2-7; D possibly uses TRBD1 or TRBD2 (5 bases each). The length of the CDR3 is 13 residues. CDR1 is DFQATT, CDR2 SNEGSKA, per germline (reference sequence). Trimming pared 6 bases from V and 2 bases from J, leaving 14 bases between. CDR3 loop: CSAHRDGTYEQYF. The CDR3 DNA is TGCAGTGCCCACCGGGACGGGACCTACGAGCAGTACTTC.

This clone was seen more than once but under ten times. The chain employs TRBV7-2 and TRBJ1-6; D is ambiguous. CDR1 and CDR2 (germline): SGHTA, FQGNSA. Trimming left V 6 bases short and J 10 bases short, with 10 bases between. The CDR3 spans 12 residues. The CDR3 protein is CASSWAGSPLHF. CDR3 in DNA: TGTGCCAGCAGTTGGGCCGGGTCACCCCTCCACTTT.

This clone was picked up many times. A clone one base away is much larger, so this may be a read error. V usage is TRBV12-3 or TRBV12-4 and J usage is TRBJ1-4; 9 bases map to TRBD1. The CDR3 has 14 amino acids. The CDR3 loop reads CASTKQGAEGKPFF. The CDR3 DNA reads TGTGCCAGCACCAAACAGGGGGCCGAAGGAAAACCGTTTTTT.

This clone was observed many times. Other DNA variants within this sample encode the same CDR3. This chain uses TRBV29-1 with TRBJ2-7, with D possibly being TRBD1 (6 bases). CDR1 SQVTM and CDR2 ANQGSEA come from the germline V gene. V was clipped by 7 bases and J by 2 bases, with 9 bases between them. This CDR3 has 11 residues. CDR3 nucleotides: TGCAGCGGGCGGACAGCCTACGAGCAGTACTTC. Protein: CSGRTAYEQYF.

This clone was counted many times. The chain couples TRBV28 to TRBJ2-3; D is unresolved. The CDR3 has 14 amino acids. V gave up 3 bases and J gave up 0 bases, with 7 bases separating them. CDR1 and CDR2 from the germline V gene are MDHEN and SYDVKM. The CDR3 spells CASSFQASTDTQYF. The CDR3, as DNA: TGTGCCAGCAGTTTTCAGGCTAGCACAGATACGCAGTATTTT.

The sample holds many counts of this clone. The junction departs from germline at one end; a sequencing error may be responsible. The sample carries other DNA sequences with the same CDR3. The J gene is TRBJ1-1, the V gene TRBV11-2, with 7 bases fitting TRBD1. The CDR3 has 14 residues. In germline, CDR1 is SGHAT, CDR2 FQNNGV. CDR3 protein: CASSLGWGTVEAFF. The CDR3, as DNA: TGTGCCAGCAGTTTAGGTTGGGGGACAGTTGAAGCTTTCTTT.

This clone has a count of ten or more. A clone one base away is much larger, so this may be a read error. Other DNA sequences within the sample encode an identical CDR3. The gene calls are TRBV27 and TRBJ1-4, with D perhaps TRBD1 (5 bases). The V gene's germline CDR1 is MNHEY and CDR2 SMNVEV (reference sequence). The CDR3 has 13 amino acids. V was cut by 6 bases and J by 7 bases, with 12 bases left in between. CDR3 region: CASSWERGEKLFF. The DNA of the CDR3 is TGTGCCAGCAGCTGGGAGAGGGGTGAAAAACTGTTTTTT. Full variable domain (missing parts from reference TRBV27 and TRBJ1-4): EAQVTQNPRYLITVTGKKLTVTCSQNMNHEYMSWYRQDPGLGLRQIYYSMNVEVTDKGDVPEGYKVSRKEKRNFPLILESPSPNQTSLYFCASSWERGEKLFFGSGTQLSVL.

In this sample, this clone turned up many times. V and J are TRBV5-1 and TRBJ2-1; TRBD2 agrees at 9 bases. The CDR3 runs to 17 residues. V trimming: 0 bases; J trimming: 10 bases; junction bases outside the gene matches: 14. CDR1 and CDR2 from the germline V gene are SGHRS and YFSETQ. The CDR3 loop is CASSLGASGVVVREQFF. CDR3 DNA sequence: TGCGCCAGCAGCTTGGGGGCTAGCGGGGTTGTGGTACGGGAGCAGTTCTTC.

CDR3 loop: CSARDLAGIGYEQYF. In DNA form, the CDR3 reads TGCAGTGCTAGAGATTTGGCAGGGATCGGTTACGAGCAGTACTTC. The chain combines TRBV20-1 with TRBJ2-7; D may be TRBD1 (5 bases). The germline CDR1 and CDR2 sequences are DFQATT and SNEGSKA (reference sequence). The CDR3 loop spans 15 amino acids. V dropped 0 bases and J dropped 4 bases, with 16 bases sitting between them.

The chain recombines TRBV27 with TRBJ2-7; either TRBD1 or TRBD2 may supply D (5 bases each). This CDR3 contains 13 residues. Germline CDR1 reads MNHEY; CDR2 reads SMNVEV (reference sequence). Trimming left V 4 bases short and J 3 bases short, with 10 bases between. DNA for the CDR3: TGTGCCAGCAGTTCGGGACGGCACTACGAGCAGTACTTC. Protein product: CASSSGRHYEQYF.

J is TRBJ2-1 and V is TRBV7-2; TRBD1 aligns across 7 bases. Losses at the gene ends were 5 bases for V and 5 bases for J; bases not matched to a gene: 15. CDR3 length: 17 amino acids. Germline CDR1 is SGHTA and CDR2 is FQGNSA. The CDR3 loop is CASSPRPLGQFDNEQFF. The CDR3, as DNA: TGTGCCAGCAGCCCCCGACCCCTGGGACAGTTCGACAATGAGCAGTTCTTC. The complete variable domain, with remaining parts taken from reference TRBV7-2 and TRBJ2-1, reads GAGVSQSPSNKVTEKGKDVELRCDPISGHTALYWYRQSLGQGLEFLIYFQGNSAPDKSGLPSDRFSAERTGGSVSTLTIQRTQQEDSAVYLCASSPRPLGQFDNEQFFGPGTRLTVL.

The table lists this clone with many counts. The rearrangement joins TRBV7-6 to TRBJ2-3; TRBD2 aligns across 7 bases. The CDR3 totals 15 residues. V was pared by 1 base and J by 6 bases, with 7 bases of the junction left unmatched. From germline, CDR1 is SGHVS and CDR2 FNYEAQ. The CDR3 DNA reads TGTGCCAGCAGCTTAGGGGCGGGAGAAGGGGATACGCAGTATTTT. Encoded protein: CASSLGAGEGDTQYF. Full variable domain (remainder filled in from reference TRBV7-6 and TRBJ2-3): GAGVSQSPRYKVTKRGQDVALRCDPISGHVSLYWYRQALGQGPEFLTYFNYEAQQDKSGLPNDRFSAERPEGSISTLTIQRTEQRDSAMYRCASSLGAGEGDTQYFGPGTRLTVL.

In this sample, this clone turned up many times. This rearrangement joins TRBV2 to TRBJ2-5, with 9 bases lining up with TRBD2. The CDR3 is made up of 15 amino acids. J lost 3 bases, V lost 6 bases, and 8 bases had no gene match. Germline assignment: CDR1 SNHLY and CDR2 FYNNEI. The CDR3 protein is CASSGTSRLKETQYF. CDR3 nucleotide sequence: TGTGCCAGCAGCGGGACTAGCCGGCTTAAAGAGACCCAGTACTTC.

The chain is built from TRBV20-1 and TRBJ1-6; maybe TRBD1 (5 bases). The CDR3 is made up of 15 amino acids. CDR1 and CDR2 from the germline V gene are DFQATT and SNEGSKA (reference sequence). Trimming took 3 bases from V and 6 from J, leaving 15 bases between them. The CDR3 sequence is CSARGGASFNSPLHF. Here the CDR3 DNA reads TGCAGTGCTAGGGGGGGTGCTTCATTTAATTCACCCCTCCACTTT.